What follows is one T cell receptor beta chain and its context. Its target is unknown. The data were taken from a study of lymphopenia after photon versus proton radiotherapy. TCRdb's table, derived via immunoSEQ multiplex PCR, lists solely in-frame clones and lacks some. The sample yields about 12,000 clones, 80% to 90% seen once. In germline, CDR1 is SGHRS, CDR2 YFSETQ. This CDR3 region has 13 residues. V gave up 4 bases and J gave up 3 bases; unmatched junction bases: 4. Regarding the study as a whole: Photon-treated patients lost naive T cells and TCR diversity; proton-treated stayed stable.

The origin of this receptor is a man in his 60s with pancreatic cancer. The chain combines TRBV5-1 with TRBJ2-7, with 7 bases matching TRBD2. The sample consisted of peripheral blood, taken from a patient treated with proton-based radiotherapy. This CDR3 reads CASSGGTNYEQYF. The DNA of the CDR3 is TGCGCCAGCAGCGGCGGGACTAACTACGAGCAGTACTTC.